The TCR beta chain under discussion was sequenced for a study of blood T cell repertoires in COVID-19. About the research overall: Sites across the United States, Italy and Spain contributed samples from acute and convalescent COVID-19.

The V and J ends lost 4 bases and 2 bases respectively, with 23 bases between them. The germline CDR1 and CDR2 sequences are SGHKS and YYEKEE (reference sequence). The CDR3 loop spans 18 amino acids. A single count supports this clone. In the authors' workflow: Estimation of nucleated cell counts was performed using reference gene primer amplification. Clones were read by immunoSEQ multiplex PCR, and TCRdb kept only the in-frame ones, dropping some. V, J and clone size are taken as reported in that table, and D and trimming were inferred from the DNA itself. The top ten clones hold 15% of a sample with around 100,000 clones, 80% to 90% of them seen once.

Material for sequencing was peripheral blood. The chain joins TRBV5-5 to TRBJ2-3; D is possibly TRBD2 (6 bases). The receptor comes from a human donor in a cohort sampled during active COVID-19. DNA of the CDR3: TGTGCCAGCAGCGTAAAGAGCCAGGGAGGTGGGTTCACAGATACGCAGTATTTT. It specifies CASSVKSQGGGFTDTQYF.